The subject of this entry is one T cell receptor beta chain. The data stem from a study of T cell changes during pregnancy in multiple sclerosis. The CDR3 runs to 16 residues. From germline, CDR1 is SGHTA and CDR2 FQGNSA. Trimming removed 5 bases at V and 7 bases at J, with 21 bases between. Profiling relied on immunoSEQ multiplex PCR, and the TCRdb table lists in-frame clones only, not all of them. The repertoire holds about 49,000 clones, with roughly nine tenths as singletons. The sequence came from a female donor in good health, enrolled as a control in a pregnancy study. This sequence joins TRBV7-2 and TRBJ1-5; D may be TRBD1 (5 bases). The input for sequencing was CD4+ T cells from peripheral blood mononuclear cells, taken in the second trimester of pregnancy. The CDR3 sequence: CASSPMGGVPIQPQHF. In nucleotides, the CDR3 is TGTGCCAGCAGCCCGATGGGAGGGGTCCCCATCCAGCCCCAGCATTTT.